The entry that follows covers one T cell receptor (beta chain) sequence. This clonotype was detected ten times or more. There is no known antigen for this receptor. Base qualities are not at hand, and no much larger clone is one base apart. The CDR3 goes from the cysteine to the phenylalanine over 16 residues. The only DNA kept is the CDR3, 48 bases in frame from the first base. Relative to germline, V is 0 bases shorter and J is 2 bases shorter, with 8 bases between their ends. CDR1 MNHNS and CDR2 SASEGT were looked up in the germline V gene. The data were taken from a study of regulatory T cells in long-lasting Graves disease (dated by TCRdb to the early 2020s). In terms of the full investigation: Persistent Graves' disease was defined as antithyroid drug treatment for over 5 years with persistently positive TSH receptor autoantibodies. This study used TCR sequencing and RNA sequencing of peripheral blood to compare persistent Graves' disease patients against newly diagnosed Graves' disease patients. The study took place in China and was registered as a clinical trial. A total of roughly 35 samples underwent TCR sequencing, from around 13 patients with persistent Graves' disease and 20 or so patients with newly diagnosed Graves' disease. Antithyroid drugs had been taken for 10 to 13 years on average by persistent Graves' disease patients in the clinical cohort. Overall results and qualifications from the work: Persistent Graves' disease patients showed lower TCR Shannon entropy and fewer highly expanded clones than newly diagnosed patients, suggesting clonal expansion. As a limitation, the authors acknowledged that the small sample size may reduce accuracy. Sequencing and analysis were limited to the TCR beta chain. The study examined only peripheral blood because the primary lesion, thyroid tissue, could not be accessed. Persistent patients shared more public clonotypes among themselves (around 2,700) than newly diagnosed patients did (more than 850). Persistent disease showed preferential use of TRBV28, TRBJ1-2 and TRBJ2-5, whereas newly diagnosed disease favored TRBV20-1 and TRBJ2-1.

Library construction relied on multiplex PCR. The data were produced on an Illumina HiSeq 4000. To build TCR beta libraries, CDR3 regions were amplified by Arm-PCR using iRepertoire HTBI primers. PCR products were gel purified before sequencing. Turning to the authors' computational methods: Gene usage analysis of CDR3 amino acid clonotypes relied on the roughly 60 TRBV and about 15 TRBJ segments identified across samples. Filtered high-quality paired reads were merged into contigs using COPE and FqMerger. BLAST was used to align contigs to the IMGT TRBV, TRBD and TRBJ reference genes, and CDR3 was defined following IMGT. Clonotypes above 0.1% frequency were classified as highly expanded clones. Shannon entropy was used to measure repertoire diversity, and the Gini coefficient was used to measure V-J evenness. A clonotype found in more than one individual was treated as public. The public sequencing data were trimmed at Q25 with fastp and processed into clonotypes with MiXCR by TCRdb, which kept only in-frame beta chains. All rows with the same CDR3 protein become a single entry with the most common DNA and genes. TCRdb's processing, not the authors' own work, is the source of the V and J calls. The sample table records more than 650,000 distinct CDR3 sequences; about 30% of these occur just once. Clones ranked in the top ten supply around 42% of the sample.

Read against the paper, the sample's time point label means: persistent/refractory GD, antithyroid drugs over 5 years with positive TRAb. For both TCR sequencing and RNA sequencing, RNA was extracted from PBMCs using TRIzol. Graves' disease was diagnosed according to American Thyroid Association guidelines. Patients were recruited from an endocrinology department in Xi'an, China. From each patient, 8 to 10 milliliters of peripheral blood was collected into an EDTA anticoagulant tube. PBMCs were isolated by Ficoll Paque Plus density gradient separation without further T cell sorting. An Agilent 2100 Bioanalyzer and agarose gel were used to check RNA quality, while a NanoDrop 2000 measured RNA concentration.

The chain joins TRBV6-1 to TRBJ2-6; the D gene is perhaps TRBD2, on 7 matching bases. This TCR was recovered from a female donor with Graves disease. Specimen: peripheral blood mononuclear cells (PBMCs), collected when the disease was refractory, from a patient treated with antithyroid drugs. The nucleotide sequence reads TGTGCCAGCAGTGAAGCGCGGGGGCCTGGGGCCAACGTCCTGACTTTC. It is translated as CASSEARGPGANVLTF.